What follows are 13 T cell receptor beta chains derived from one specimen sequenced in a study of graft-versus-host responses after intestinal transplantation. Data came from immunoSEQ multiplex PCR; TCRdb stores just in-frame clones and leaves some out. The sample lists about 15,000 clones, about 34% occurring once. The plating included about 200,000 irradiated, violet-dye-labeled stimulator cells together with about 200,000 CFSE-labeled responder cells. Source: alloreactive CD8+ T cells from a mixed lymphocyte reaction culture, taken before intestinal transplant. Subset here: CFSE-low proliferating T cells sorted from approximately six-day pre-transplant mixed lymphocyte reaction (GvH or HvG direction). The receptor set was obtained from a human patient who received an intestinal transplant.

This clone appeared a few times. V usage is TRBV27 and J usage is TRBJ1-1; 10 bases are shared with TRBD1. The germline CDR1 and CDR2 sequences are MNHEY and SMNVEV (reference sequence). The CDR3 sequence is 14 residues long. V lost 5 bases and J lost 4; bases outside the gene matches: 4. The CDR3 sequence: CASSRGQGSTEAFF. CDR3 sequence (DNA): TGTGCCAGCAGTCGGGGACAGGGGTCCACTGAAGCTTTCTTT.

The V and J genes are TRBV4-3 and TRBJ1-2; no firm D call. V was trimmed by 0 bases and J by 1 base, leaving 9 bases between them. The CDR3 runs 15 residues. Germline CDR1 is LGHNA and CDR2 is YSLEER. The DNA for the CDR3 is TGCGCCAGCAGCCAAGATTTAATCCTTAACTATGGCTACACCTTC. The encoded protein is CASSQDLILNYGYTF.

The chain employs TRBV13 and TRBJ1-2; TRBD1 matches 8 bases. This CDR3 has 14 residues. V shed 4 bases and J 4 bases; nucleotides not matched to a gene: 5. Germline CDR1 and CDR2: PRHDT and FYEKMQ (reference sequence). The CDR3 region has the DNA TGTGCCAGCAGCTCTCTGGACAGGGTCTATGGCTACACCTTC. Amino acids: CASSSLDRVYGYTF.

This clone was counted a few times. The CDR3 DNA sequence: TGTGCCAGCAGCCTGAGCTCCTACGAGCAGTACTTC. Protein product: CASSLSSYEQYF. J is TRBJ2-7 and V is TRBV11-2; D gene unclear. The V end was cut by 5 bases, the J end by 0 bases, with 5 bases between. The length of the CDR3 is 12 residues. Germline values: CDR1 SGHAT, CDR2 FQNNGV. Filled out from reference TRBV11-2 and TRBJ2-7, the complete variable domain reads EAGVAQSPRYKIIEKRQSVAFWCNPISGHATLYWYQQILGQGPKLLIQFQNNGVVDDSQLPKDRFSAERLKGVDSTLKIQPAKLEDSAVYLCASSLSSYEQYFGPGTRLTVT.

The sample holds one count of this clone. The rearrangement uses TRBV30 and TRBJ2-7; 13 bases map to TRBD2. The V gene end was trimmed by 5 bases and the J gene end by 2 bases; junction bases not matched to a gene: 3. CDR3 size: 14 residues. CDR1 is GTSNPN, CDR2 SVGIG, per germline (reference sequence). As DNA, the CDR3 is TGTGCCTGGGGGGGACTAGCGGGAACCTACGAGCAGTACTTC. It specifies CAWGGLAGTYEQYF. Looking up the rest from reference TRBV30 and TRBJ2-7 gives the full variable domain: SQTIHQWPATLVQPVGSPLSLECTVEGTSNPNLYWYRQAAGRGLQLLFYSVGIGQISSEVPQNLSASRPQDRQFILSSKKLLLSDSGFYLCAWGGLAGTYEQYFGPGTRLTVT.

This clone appeared a few times. This chain links TRBV10-1 with TRBJ2-1; 8 nucleotides agree with TRBD2. The CDR3 is 13 amino acids. The germline V gene has CDR1 WNHNN and CDR2 SYGVQD (reference sequence). V shed 6 bases, J shed 6 bases, and the junction held 4 bases outside the gene matches. DNA for the CDR3: TGCGCCAGCAGAATGAGCGGGGGCAATGAGCAGTTCTTC. As protein: CASRMSGGNEQFF.

The rearrangement uses TRBV6-6 and TRBJ1-2, with a weak D call TRBD1 (6 bases). CDR1 and CDR2 from the germline V gene are MNHNY and SVGAGI (reference sequence). The V gene lost 1 base and the J gene lost 6 bases, with 18 bases spanning the gap. The CDR3 spans 16 residues. The CDR3 sequence: CASSYWAGESVDGYTF. The CDR3 DNA is TGTGCCAGCAGTTACTGGGCAGGGGAAAGTGTGGATGGCTACACCTTC.

The rearrangement joins TRBV27 to TRBJ2-3; 9 bases line up with TRBD2. CDR1 is MNHEY and CDR2 is SMNVEV in the germline V gene (reference sequence). Trimming removed 6 bases from V and 3 bases from J; junction bases left unmatched: 4. The CDR3 runs to 14 residues. CDR3 DNA sequence: TGTGCCAGCAGCAGCGGGGGGTCGACAGATACGCAGTATTTT. Translation: CASSSGGSTDTQYF.

This rearrangement joins TRBV6-6 to TRBJ2-7, with TRBD1 as a possible D gene (5 bases). CDR1 and CDR2 from the germline V gene are MNHNY and SVGAGI (reference sequence). The CDR3 spans 16 residues. V dropped 2 bases and J dropped 3 bases, with 17 bases sitting between them. The DNA for the CDR3 is TGTGCCAGCAGTTACGGGGCACCAGAAAATGGCTACGAGCAGTACTTC. Translating it yields CASSYGAPENGYEQYF.

The rearrangement links TRBV5-1 to TRBJ1-2, with 7 nucleotides matching TRBD1. The CDR3 runs to 14 residues. Looked up from germline, CDR1 is SGHRS and CDR2 is YFSETQ. J gave up 6 bases and V 4 bases, and 9 bases lay outside the gene matches. CDR3 residues: CASSPLDRADGYTF. DNA of the CDR3: TGCGCCAGCAGCCCGCTAGACAGGGCGGATGGCTACACCTTC.

V and J are TRBV4-3 and TRBJ1-2; D unresolved. The CDR3 has 15 residues. CDR1 is LGHNA and CDR2 is YSLEER in the germline V gene. Trimming removed 0 bases from V and 4 bases from J, with 12 bases in between. As DNA, the CDR3 is TGCGCCAGCAGCCAAGATCTGGGCAGCGGCTATGGCTACACCTTC. Its protein is CASSQDLGSGYGYTF.

This clone was seen only a few times. J is TRBJ1-1 and V is TRBV6-5; no clear D. The CDR3 extends over 13 amino acids. The V gene lost 2 bases and the J gene lost 4 bases, with 8 bases spanning the gap. Per germline, CDR1 MNHEY and CDR2 SVGAGI. The CDR3 protein is CASSYGPGTEAFF. The CDR3 coding sequence is TGTGCCAGCAGTTACGGGCCAGGCACTGAAGCTTTCTTT.

This sequence joins TRBV27 and TRBJ2-5; 9 bases align to TRBD2. Germline V CDR1 and CDR2: MNHEY, SMNVEV (reference sequence). Trimming removed 6 bases from V and 4 bases from J; junction bases left unmatched: 9. This CDR3 has 15 residues. CDR3 in amino acids: CASSTGTSLGETQYF. CDR3 bases: TGTGCCAGCAGCACCGGGACTAGCTTAGGAGAGACCCAGTACTTC.